This TCR beta chain was retrieved from a study of blood T cell repertoires in COVID-19. This clone was picked up one time. Data came from immunoSEQ multiplex PCR; TCRdb stores just in-frame clones and leaves some out. The sample carries around 94,000 clones, roughly 90% recorded once. Material: peripheral blood. The source of this sequence is a woman in her forties or fifties with COVID-19, enrolled during active disease.

The CDR3 is CASTSGRLPYNSPLHF. CDR3 DNA sequence: TGTGCCAGCACATCCGGCAGGCTGCCTTATAATTCACCCCTCCACTTT. V and J are TRBV6-6 and TRBJ1-6; D not resolved. This CDR3 is 16 amino acids long. The germline V gene encodes CDR1 MNHNY and CDR2 SVGAGI (reference sequence). The ends were cut back, 7 bases at V and 4 bases at J, with 17 bases in the middle.